This record concerns one T cell receptor beta chain sequence. These data originate in a study of control samples from healthy donors and cancer patients. V shed 1 base and J shed 8 bases, with 8 bases lying between them. CDR3 size: 12 residues. Germline CDR1 reads SEHNR; CDR2 reads FQNEAQ (reference sequence). This table comes from immunoSEQ multiplex PCR, and its TCRdb copy is limited to in-frame clones, with some not included. The table shows about 100,000 clones, with over 90% occurring only once. The clonotype originates from a man between 18 and 29 years old in good health. V is TRBV7-9 and J is TRBJ1-2; D uncertain. Sequencing was done on a sample of blood. Here the CDR3 DNA reads TGTGCCAGCAGCTTAGAGTCGGGGGGCTACACCTTC. This encodes CASSLESGGYTF.